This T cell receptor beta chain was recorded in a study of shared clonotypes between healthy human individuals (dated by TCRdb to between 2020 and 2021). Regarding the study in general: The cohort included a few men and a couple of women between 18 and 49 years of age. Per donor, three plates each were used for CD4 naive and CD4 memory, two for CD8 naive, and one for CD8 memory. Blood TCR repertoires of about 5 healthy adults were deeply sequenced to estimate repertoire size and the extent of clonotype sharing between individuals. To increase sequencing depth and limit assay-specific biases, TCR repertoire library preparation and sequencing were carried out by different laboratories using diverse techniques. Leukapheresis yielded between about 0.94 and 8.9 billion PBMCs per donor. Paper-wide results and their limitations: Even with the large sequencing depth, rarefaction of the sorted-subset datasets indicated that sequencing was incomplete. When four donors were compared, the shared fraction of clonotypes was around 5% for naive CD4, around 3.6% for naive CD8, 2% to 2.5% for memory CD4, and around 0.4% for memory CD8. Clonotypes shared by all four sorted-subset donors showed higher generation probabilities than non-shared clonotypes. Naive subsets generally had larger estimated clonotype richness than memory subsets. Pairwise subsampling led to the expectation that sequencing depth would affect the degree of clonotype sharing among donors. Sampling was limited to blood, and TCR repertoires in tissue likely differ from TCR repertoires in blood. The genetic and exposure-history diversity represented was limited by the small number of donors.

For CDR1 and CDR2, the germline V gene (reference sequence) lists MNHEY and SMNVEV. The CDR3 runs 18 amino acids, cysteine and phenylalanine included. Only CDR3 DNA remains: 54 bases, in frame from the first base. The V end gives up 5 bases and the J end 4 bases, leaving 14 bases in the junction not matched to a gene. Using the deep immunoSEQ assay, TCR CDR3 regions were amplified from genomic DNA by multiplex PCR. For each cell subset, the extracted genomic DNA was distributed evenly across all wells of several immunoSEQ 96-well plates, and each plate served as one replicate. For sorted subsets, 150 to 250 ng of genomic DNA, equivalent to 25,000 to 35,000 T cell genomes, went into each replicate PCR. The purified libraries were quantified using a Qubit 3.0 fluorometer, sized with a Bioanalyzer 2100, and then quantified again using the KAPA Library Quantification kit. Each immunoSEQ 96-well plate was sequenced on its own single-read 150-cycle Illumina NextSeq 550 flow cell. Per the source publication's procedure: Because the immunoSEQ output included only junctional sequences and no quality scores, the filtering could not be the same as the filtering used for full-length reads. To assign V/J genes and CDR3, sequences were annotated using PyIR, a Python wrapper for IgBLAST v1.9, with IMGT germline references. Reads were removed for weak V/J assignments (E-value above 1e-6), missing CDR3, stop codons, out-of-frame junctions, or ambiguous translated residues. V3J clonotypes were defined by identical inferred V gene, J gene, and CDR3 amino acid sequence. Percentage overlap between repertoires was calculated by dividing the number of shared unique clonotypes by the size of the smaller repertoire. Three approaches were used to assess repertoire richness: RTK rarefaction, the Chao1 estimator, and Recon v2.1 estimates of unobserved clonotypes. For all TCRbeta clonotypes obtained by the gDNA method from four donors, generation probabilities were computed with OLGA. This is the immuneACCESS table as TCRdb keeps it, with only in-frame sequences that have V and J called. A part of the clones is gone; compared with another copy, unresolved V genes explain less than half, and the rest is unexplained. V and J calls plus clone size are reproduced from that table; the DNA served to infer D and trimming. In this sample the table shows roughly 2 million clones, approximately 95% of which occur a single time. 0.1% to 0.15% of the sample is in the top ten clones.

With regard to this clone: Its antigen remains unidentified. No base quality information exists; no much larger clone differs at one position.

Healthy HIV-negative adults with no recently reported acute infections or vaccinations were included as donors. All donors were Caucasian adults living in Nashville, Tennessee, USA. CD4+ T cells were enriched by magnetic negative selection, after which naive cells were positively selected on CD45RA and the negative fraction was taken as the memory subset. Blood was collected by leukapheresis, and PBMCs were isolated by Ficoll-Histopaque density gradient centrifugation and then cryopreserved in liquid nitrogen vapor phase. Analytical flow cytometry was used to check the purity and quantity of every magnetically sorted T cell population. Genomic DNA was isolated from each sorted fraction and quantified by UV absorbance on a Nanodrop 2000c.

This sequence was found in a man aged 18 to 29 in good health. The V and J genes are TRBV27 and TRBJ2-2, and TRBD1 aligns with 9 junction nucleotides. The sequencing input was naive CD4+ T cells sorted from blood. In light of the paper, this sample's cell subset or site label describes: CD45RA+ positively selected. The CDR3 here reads CASSPYGTGSSATGELFF. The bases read TGTGCCAGCAGTCCTTACGGGACAGGGTCCTCGGCCACCGGGGAGCTGTTTTTT.